This record looks at one TCR beta chain sequence and its context. Its antigen is currently unknown. Antigen-specific CD4+ T cell clonotypes were called by their expansion after viral peptide-pool culture in ViraFEST. Following 10 days of culture, CD4+ T cells were isolated. Sometime from March through December 2020, the person acquired a SARS-CoV-2 infection that PCR confirmed. PBMC cultures contained 2 million or so cells per well, approximately 10 IU/ml IL-2 and roughly 10 ug/ml peptides. This CDR3 spans 15 amino acids. Per germline, CDR1 SGHTA and CDR2 FQGNSA. Trimming pared 2 bases from V and 2 bases from J, leaving 11 bases between. This sample was taken from a study of vaccination effects on CD4 cells after COVID-19. The wider study: Samples came 142 and 148 days after COVID-19 diagnosis, before vaccination.

Data came from immunoSEQ multiplex PCR; TCRdb stores just in-frame clones and leaves some out. Of 40,000 to 50,000 clones in the sample, 60% to 75% are singletons; the top ten hold roughly 30%. The rearrangement links TRBV7-2 to TRBJ2-3; D not resolved. The material was CD4+ T cells from PBMCs cultured with a peptide pool, obtained before COVID-19 vaccination. The TCR comes from a human donor who had a prior SARS-CoV-2 infection. The CDR3, as DNA: TGTGCCAGCAGCTTATTTGTCCCAGCCACAGATACGCAGTATTTT. Its protein product is CASSLFVPATDTQYF.